The entry that follows covers one T cell receptor (beta chain) sequence. The antigen remains unidentified. Disease duration under 2 months; hyperthyroidism patients were aged 18 to 65. From more than 9 ml of fresh peripheral blood, PBMCs were isolated. The data are from a study of T cells in Graves' hyperthyroidism and ophthalmopathy. Study results and caveats: Blood also held most thyroid clonotypes expanded beyond 0.001. Ophthalmopathy prediction by the model preceded onset by a median roughly 6.3 months.

TCR beta CDR3 region amplification was performed from RNA transcripts. First-round RT-PCR with HTBI primers amplified the TCR CDR3 region. Each CDR3 protein is one row after TCRdb ran MiXCR on the multiplex PCR reads. The table includes approximately 640,000 distinct CDR3 sequences, 15% to 20% detected once. The CDR3 spans 15 residues. The V gene end was trimmed by 4 bases and the J gene end by 7 bases; junction bases not matched to a gene: 8. The V gene's germline CDR1 is SNHLY and CDR2 FYNNEI. The rearrangement uses TRBV2 and TRBJ1-5; the match to TRBD1 covers 9 bases. Sequencing was carried out using blood. The TCR sequence derives from a woman in her 30s with Graves' hyperthyroidism. The CDR3 sequence: CASSVGDRVWQPQHF. CDR3 coding DNA: TGTGCCAGCAGTGTCGGGGACAGGGTCTGGCAGCCCCAGCATTTT. The variable domain in full, completed from reference TRBV2 and TRBJ1-5, reads EPEVTQTPSHQVTQMGQEVILRCVPISNHLYFYWYRQILGQKVEFLVSFYNNEISEKSEIFDDQFSVERPDGSNFTLKIRSTKLEDSAMYFCASSVGDRVWQPQHFGDGTRLSIL.